Reported below is one TCR beta chain. Its antigen is unidentified. Stated time point: week 23, last vaccination. Each dose delivered 300 ug of mutant IDH1 20-mer peptide subcutaneously with imiquimod. These data are taken from a study of a mutant IDH1 vaccine in newly diagnosed glioma. Study-wide context: Patients underwent eight vaccinations, which took place in weeks 1, 3, 5, 7, 11, 15, 19 and 23. It was radiotherapy, temozolomide, or both that patients received previously, with most receiving both. Vaccine dosing followed radiotherapy by 4-6 weeks, or accompanied temozolomide cycles.

Some clones are missing from TCRdb's copy, which holds only in-frame ones; the method was immunoSEQ multiplex PCR. The sample has about 65,000 clones, roughly 85% seen once; the top ten hold roughly 4%. Trimming took off 3 bases at V and 2 bases at J, with 14 bases between the two ends. The CDR3 contains 16 residues. Germline V gives CDR1 LNHDA, CDR2 SQIVND (reference sequence). The receptor was isolated from a man aged 25 to 45 with glioma. This material consisted of PBMCs, taken from a glioma patient whose treatment included an IDH1 peptide vaccine. The V call is TRBV19, the J call TRBJ1-5; D is unclear. The CDR3 here is CASSMGKIEGNQPQHF. The CDR3 coding sequence is TGTGCCAGTAGTATGGGCAAGATAGAGGGCAATCAGCCCCAGCATTTT.